This is a list of T cell receptor beta chains from one sample in a study of tumor and adjacent non-tumor tissue in lung cancer. MiXCR, run by TCRdb on the multiplex PCR reads, gives a single entry per CDR3 protein. Of some 100,000 distinct CDR3 sequences in the sample, approximately 71% were seen once. The specimen was lung tumor tissue. These receptors originate from an older woman with non-small cell lung cancer. The CDR3 runs from the conserved cysteine through the conserved F or W. A D gene is named only where the DNA matches it firmly. Expanded clones get a size class; other rows say once, few or many, or leave the size out.

size	V	D	J	length	DNA	CDR3
NA	TRBV6-6	NA	TRBJ1-2	12	TGTGCCAGCAGTCAACTCAGTTATGGCTACGCCTTC	CASSQLSYGYAF
NA	TRBV12-3/TRBV12-4	TRBD2	TRBJ2-6	18	TGTGCCAGCAGTTCCAGTAGACTAACGGGAGGTGGGGCCAACGTCCTGACTTTT	CASSSSRLTGGGANVLTF
NA	TRBV11-3	NA	TRBJ1-5	13	TGTGCCAGCAATAGAGGCAGAGATCAGCCCCAGCATTTT	CASNRGRDQPQHF
many	TRBV20-1	NA	TRBJ2-7	15	TGCAGTGCTAGAAAAGGGCAGGGCCGCTCCTACGAGCAGTACTTC	CSARKGQGRSYEQYF
NA	TRBV4-3	NA	TRBJ2-3	12	TGCGCCAGCAGCCATCTAGGAGATACGCAGTATTTT	CASSHLGDTQYF
NA	TRBV29-1	NA	TRBJ2-7	13	TGCAGCGCCTCCGACAGGCGGCCCTACGAGCAGCACTTC	CSASDRRPYEQHF
NA	TRBV11-2	NA	TRBJ2-1	15	TGTGCCAGCAGCTCCCGGGATAGCTCCTACAATGAGCAGATCTTC	CASSSRDSSYNEQIF
NA	TRBV6-2/TRBV6-3	NA	TRBJ2-7	14	TGTGCCAGCACGAGCGACGTGGGTCCCTACGAGCAGTACTTC	CASTSDVGPYEQYF
NA	TRBV4-3	TRBD1	TRBJ2-2	18	TGCGCCAGCAGCCAAGAGGAAGGGACAGCCTCTAACACCGGGAAGCAGTTTTTT	CASSQEEGTASNTGKQFF
many	TRBV4-1	NA	TRBJ2-2	15	TGCGCCAGCAGTCCTATGGGGGAGGGGGCCCACATCCTGTTTTTT	CASSPMGEGAHILFF
NA	TRBV6-1	NA	TRBJ2-2	15	TGTACCACCGCGTATCTACGGGGGTACACCAGGGAGCTGTTTTTT	CTTAYLRGYTRELFF
NA	TRBV29-1	NA	TRBJ2-1	12	TGCAACGTTGTGGGAAGAAACAATGAGCAGTTTTTC	CNVVGRNNEQFF
NA	TRBV11-2	TRBD1	TRBJ2-7	14	TGTGCCAGCAGCTTAACCGCCGGGACAGCCGAGCAATACTTC	CASSLTAGTAEQYF
NA	TRBV11-1	NA	TRBJ2-1	14	TGTGCCAGCAGCTCCCCCCCCAGATACGATGAGCAGTTCTTC	CASSSPPRYDEQFF
NA	TRBV6-5	NA	TRBJ1-6	17	TGTGCCAGCAGTCCCTCCAGGGGTCATACGTGGAACTCACACCCCCACTTT	CASSPSRGHTWNSHPHF
few	TRBV12-3/TRBV12-4	NA	TRBJ2-5	13	TGTGTCAGCAGTCTAGGACTCAAAGAGACCCAGTACTTC	CVSSLGLKETQYF
NA	TRBV11-3	NA	TRBJ2-1	12	TGTGCAAGCAGCTTAAATATGGATGAGCAGTTCTTC	CASSLNMDEQFF
NA	TRBV15	NA	TRBJ2-7	14	TGTGCCACCAGCAGAGCCGGGGGGACAGCTCAAATGGCGTTC	CATSRAGGTAQMAF
NA	TRBV7-2	TRBD2	TRBJ2-1	15	TGTGCCAGCAGCTCCGGGACTAGCGGAGAGAATGAGCAGTTCTTC	CASSSGTSGENEQFF
NA	TRBV20-1	NA	TRBJ2-7	11	TGCAGTGCGAGTGGCACCGATGAGCAGTACTTC	CSASGTDEQYF